Listed below are T cell receptor beta chains from one sample, sequenced in a study of T cell responses to AZD1222 COVID-19 vaccine. The method was immunoSEQ multiplex PCR; TCRdb's version includes in-frame clones alone and lacks a portion of them. This table holds approximately 120,000 clones, more than 70% found once. This material consisted of peripheral blood, taken on day 0 of AZD1222 vaccination. Source of these receptors: an adult in good health. Both conserved end residues are part of each CDR3. A D gene is named only where the DNA matches it firmly. Clone sizes are given selectively: once, few, many, or a class where the clone is expanded.

J: TRBJ2-7; D: NA; V: TRBV11-2; size: NA; DNA: TGTGCCAGCAGCACTAGGACGGTTGTGACTCCCGAGCAGTACTTC; CDR3: CASSTRTVVTPEQYF
J: TRBJ2-7; D: TRBD1; V: TRBV25-1; size: NA; DNA: TGTGCCAGCAGTGACCCTTCCGGGACAGGGTCCTACGAGCAGTACTTC; CDR3: CASSDPSGTGSYEQYF
J: TRBJ1-1; D: NA; V: TRBV6-5; size: NA; DNA: TGTGCCAGCAGTTACGGGTTTCGGGACACTGAAGCTTTCTTT; CDR3: CASSYGFRDTEAFF
J: TRBJ2-1; D: NA; V: TRBV6-5; size: NA; DNA: TGTGCCAGCACCACGGACGCCAACGGCGATGAGCAGTTCTTC; CDR3: CASTTDANGDEQFF
J: TRBJ2-2; D: TRBD1; V: TRBV5-1; size: NA; DNA: TGCGCCAGCAGCAAGGGGGACAGACCCACCGGGGAGCTGTTTTTT; CDR3: CASSKGDRPTGELFF
J: TRBJ2-2; D: TRBD2; V: TRBV5-4; size: NA; DNA: TGTGCCAGCAGCTTCTCTGGTAGCGGGAGGAGGAACGGGGAGCTGTTTTTT; CDR3: CASSFSGSGRRNGELFF
J: TRBJ2-1; D: NA; V: TRBV7-3; size: NA; DNA: TGTGCCAGCAGCTTAAATCCCTCGGGGGCAGGGAATGAGCAGTTCTTC; CDR3: CASSLNPSGAGNEQFF
J: TRBJ2-1; D: TRBD2; V: TRBV10-3; size: once; DNA: TGTGCCATCAGTAGGAGCCCTCTAGCGGGAGGCCCGGGTGAGCAGTTCTTC; CDR3: CAISRSPLAGGPGEQFF
J: TRBJ2-4; D: NA; V: TRBV24-1; size: NA; DNA: TGTGCCACCAGTGATTCGGACGGAGTCAAAAACATTCAGTACTTC; CDR3: CATSDSDGVKNIQYF
J: TRBJ1-1; D: NA; V: TRBV7-9; size: NA; DNA: TGTGCCAGCAGCCCCGGGTTGGGATTTCCGAACACTGAAGCTTTCTTT; CDR3: CASSPGLGFPNTEAFF
J: TRBJ1-5; D: TRBD1; V: TRBV5-6; size: NA; DNA: TGTGCCAGCAGTCCTAGGACAGGGGGCGATCAGCCCCAGCATTTT; CDR3: CASSPRTGGDQPQHF
J: TRBJ2-2; D: TRBD2; V: TRBV30; size: NA; DNA: TGTGCCTGGAGTATTGGGGGTAGCGGGATAGCCGGGGAGCTGTTTTTT; CDR3: CAWSIGGSGIAGELFF
J: TRBJ1-1; D: NA; V: TRBV27; size: NA; DNA: TGTGCCAGCAGTTCAGGGGTTAACACTGAAGCTTTCTTT; CDR3: CASSSGVNTEAFF
J: TRBJ2-1; D: NA; V: TRBV7-8; size: NA; DNA: TGTGCCAGCAGCTTCGCCCCGCGACTAATGAGCGATGAGCAGTTCTTC; CDR3: CASSFAPRLMSDEQFF
J: TRBJ2-5; D: TRBD1; V: TRBV7-6; size: NA; DNA: TGTGCCAGCAGCCAAGGGACAGCTAAAATTCAAGAGACCCAGTACTTC; CDR3: CASSQGTAKIQETQYF
J: TRBJ2-5; D: NA; V: TRBV6-4; size: few; DNA: TGTGCCAGCAGTGTAAGGGCTAGAGAGACCCAGTACTTC; CDR3: CASSVRARETQYF
J: TRBJ1-5; D: TRBD1; V: TRBV27; size: NA; DNA: TGTGCCAGCAGTTTAACGGGGACAGGGGTCGCCAATCAGCCCCAGCATTTT; CDR3: CASSLTGTGVANQPQHF
J: TRBJ1-1; D: NA; V: TRBV9; size: NA; DNA: TGTGCCAGCAGCGGGGTGGGCACTGAAGCTTTCTTT; CDR3: CASSGVGTEAFF
J: TRBJ2-7; D: NA; V: TRBV15; size: NA; DNA: TGTGCCACCAGCAGAGTTGGCCACTCCTACGAGCAGTACTTC; CDR3: CATSRVGHSYEQYF
J: TRBJ2-1; D: TRBD2; V: TRBV3-1/TRBV3-2; size: NA; DNA: TGTGCCAGCAGCCAAGATTTCGGCGGGAGGCCTTCCTACAATGAGCAGTTCTTC; CDR3: CASSQDFGGRPSYNEQFF
J: TRBJ2-7; D: NA; V: TRBV19; size: NA; DNA: TGTGCCAGTAGTCAAAGAGTGACACAATCCTACGAGCAGTACTTC; CDR3: CASSQRVTQSYEQYF
J: TRBJ1-2; D: NA; V: TRBV7-2; size: NA; DNA: TGTGCCAGCAGCGTAAAGACTCAGGGGCACTATGGCTACACCTTC; CDR3: CASSVKTQGHYGYTF
J: TRBJ1-1; D: NA; V: TRBV6-2/TRBV6-3; size: NA; DNA: TGTGCCAGCAGTTACTCGAGAGTGGTCCCGAACACTGAAGCTTTCTTT; CDR3: CASSYSRVVPNTEAFF
J: TRBJ2-6; D: NA; V: TRBV24-1; size: NA; DNA: TGTGCCACCAGTGACTCAGGGTCTGGGGCCAACGTCCTGACTTTC; CDR3: CATSDSGSGANVLTF
J: TRBJ2-7; D: NA; V: TRBV9; size: NA; DNA: TGTGCCAGCAGCCCGAGGGGCAGCGACGAGCAGTACTTC; CDR3: CASSPRGSDEQYF
J: TRBJ2-3; D: NA; V: TRBV5-1; size: NA; DNA: TGCGCCAGCAGCTCGGAAGCAGGGGATCTCACAGATACGCAGTATTTT; CDR3: CASSSEAGDLTDTQYF
J: TRBJ2-7; D: TRBD1; V: TRBV19; size: NA; DNA: TGTGCCACCCGGGACAGGTTGTACGAGCAGTACTTC; CDR3: CATRDRLYEQYF
J: TRBJ1-2; D: TRBD1; V: TRBV28; size: NA; DNA: TGTGCCAGTGACTCCGGGACAGGGGACTATGGCTACACCTTC; CDR3: CASDSGTGDYGYTF
J: TRBJ2-1; D: NA; V: TRBV21-1; size: NA; DNA: TGTGCCAGCCCAAAGATAAAGGACTTAGTTAATGAGCAGTTCTTC; CDR3: CASPKIKDLVNEQFF
J: TRBJ2-1; D: TRBD2; V: TRBV10-3; size: NA; DNA: TGTGCCATCAGTGAACGTATCTTTGAGCGGGAGGGAGAACTTTACAATGAGCAGTTCTTC; CDR3: CAISERIFEREGELYNEQFF